This T cell receptor (beta chain) was captured by sequencing in a study of T cells in Graves' hyperthyroidism and ophthalmopathy. This CDR3 region has 14 residues. Germline V gene lookup returns CDR1 SGHRS and CDR2 YFSETQ. Trimming removed 0 bases from V and 3 bases from J, with 9 bases in between. Amplification targeted TCR beta CDR3 regions from RNA transcripts. The study used the HTBI primer set for a first-round RT-PCR of the TCR CDR3. TCRdb analysed the multiplex PCR reads with MiXCR anew, one entry per CDR3 protein. Here the sample spans approximately 330,000 distinct CDR3 sequences, 21% being singletons.

The sample taken for sequencing was blood. The receptor comes from a woman aged 45-65 years with Graves' hyperthyroidism. The V gene is TRBV5-1, the J gene TRBJ1-1; no firm D call. The CDR3 nucleotides are TGCGCCAGCAGCTTGGGTTCACCAGACACTGAAGCTTTCTTT. It encodes CASSLGSPDTEAFF.